This TCR beta chain was captured in a study of OX40 agonist ivuxolimab in advanced cancers. Study details: Prior anti-PD-1, anti-PD-L1 or anti-CTLA-4 therapy was allowed; 40% to 50% had some.

As for this clone: Its antigen is not identified.

Whole-study findings and limits: Normalized T-cell clonal expansion was also low in some nonresponders.

The protocol was immunoSEQ multiplex PCR, while the TCRdb copy is restricted to in-frame clones and leaves out a portion. The sample has approximately 75,000 clones, roughly nine tenths seen once. Germline CDR1 reads ENHRY; CDR2 reads SYGVKD. The CDR3 has 16 residues. With V trimmed by 0 bases and J by 5 bases, 5 bases remained unmatched. The sequence was collected from an adult with an advanced solid tumor such as melanoma, head and neck, liver or kidney cancer. The source material was CD4+ or CD8+ T cells sorted from blood, sampled in a trial of the OX40 agonist ivuxolimab. This chain uses TRBV10-3 with TRBJ2-1; 9 nucleotides agree with TRBD2. The CDR3 loop reads CAISESGGGEDNEQFF. CDR3 sequence (DNA): TGTGCCATCAGTGAGTCGGGCGGGGGGGAAGACAATGAGCAGTTCTTC.